This TCR beta chain was sequenced for a study of blood T cell repertoires in COVID-19. On the study more broadly: The study drew acute and convalescent COVID-19 samples from the United States, Italy and Spain.

Original data processing: Nucleated cell counts were estimated from reference gene primer amplification. Here immunoSEQ multiplex PCR was the method, and the copy in TCRdb shows in-frame clones only, minus some. The D gene and trimming were derived from the DNA, and the V and J assignments and clone size from that table. This table holds about 200,000 clones, roughly nine tenths found once. The germline CDR1 and CDR2 sequences are MGHDK and SYGVNS. After removal of 4 bases from V and 3 bases from J, the junction contained 5 bases not matched to a gene. This CDR3 has 15 residues. Those enrolled, adults aged roughly 18 to 95 years, came from some 25 US areas. The study counted Cohort 3 donors as recovered given two negative PCRs, clearance, or symptom resolution.

The specimen was PBMCs or T cells enriched from blood (not recorded which). V gene TRBV25-1 combines with J gene TRBJ1-2; 10 bases fit TRBD1. This clonotype was obtained from a woman in her twenties or thirties who had recovered from COVID-19. The chain's CDR3 is CASSVLTGGYYGYTF. For the CDR3, the DNA is TGTGCCAGCAGTGTTTTGACAGGGGGCTACTATGGCTACACCTTC.